The entry below describes one T cell receptor (beta chain). This sample was included in a study of blood T cell repertoires in COVID-19. Assay used: immunoSEQ multiplex PCR; TCRdb lists only in-frame clones, some missing. The sample lists under 250,000 clones, 70% to 90% occurring once. The CDR3 covers 16 residues. CDR1 is KGHDR, CDR2 SFDVKD, per germline. V was pared by 4 bases and J by 6 bases, with 9 bases of the junction left unmatched. The V call is TRBV24-1, the J call TRBJ2-1; 9 bases line up with TRBD1. The receptor was derived from a woman in her 40s with acute or convalescent COVID-19. Sequenced sample: peripheral blood. This CDR3 reads CATSDYTGGMGNEQFF. The CDR3 DNA sequence: TGTGCCACCAGTGACTATACAGGGGGCATGGGCAATGAGCAGTTCTTC.